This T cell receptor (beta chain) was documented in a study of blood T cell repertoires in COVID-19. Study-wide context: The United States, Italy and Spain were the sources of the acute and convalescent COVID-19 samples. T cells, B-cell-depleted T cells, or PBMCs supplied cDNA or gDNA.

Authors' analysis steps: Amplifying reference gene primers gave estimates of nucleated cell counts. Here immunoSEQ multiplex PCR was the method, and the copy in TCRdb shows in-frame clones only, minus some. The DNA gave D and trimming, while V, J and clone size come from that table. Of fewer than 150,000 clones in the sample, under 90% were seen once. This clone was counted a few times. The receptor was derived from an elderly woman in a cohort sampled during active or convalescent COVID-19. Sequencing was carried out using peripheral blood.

The CDR3 bases are TGTGCCAGCAGTTTAGCCAGGGGAGAAGCTTTCTTT. Translation gives CASSLARGEAFF. This chain connects TRBV12-3 or TRBV12-4 to TRBJ1-1, with D maybe TRBD1 (6 bases). The CDR3 has 12 amino acids. V was trimmed by 0 bases and J by 8 bases, leaving 7 bases between them.